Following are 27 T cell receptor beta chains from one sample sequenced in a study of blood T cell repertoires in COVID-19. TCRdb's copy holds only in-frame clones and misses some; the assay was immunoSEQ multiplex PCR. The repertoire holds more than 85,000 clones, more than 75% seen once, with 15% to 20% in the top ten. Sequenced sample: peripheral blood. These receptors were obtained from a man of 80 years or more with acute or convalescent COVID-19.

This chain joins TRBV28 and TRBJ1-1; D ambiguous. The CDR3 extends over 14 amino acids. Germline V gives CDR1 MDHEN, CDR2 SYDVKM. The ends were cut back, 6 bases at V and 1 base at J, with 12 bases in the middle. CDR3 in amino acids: CASRGGPSNTEAFF. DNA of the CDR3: TGTGCCAGCAGGGGCGGGCCCTCGAACACTGAAGCTTTCTTT.

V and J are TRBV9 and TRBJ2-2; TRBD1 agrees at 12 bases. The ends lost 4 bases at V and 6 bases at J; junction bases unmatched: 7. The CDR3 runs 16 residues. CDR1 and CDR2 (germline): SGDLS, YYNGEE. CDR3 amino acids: CASSRRDRGRSGELFF. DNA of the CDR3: TGTGCCAGCAGCAGGCGGGACAGGGGGCGTTCCGGGGAGCTGTTTTTT.

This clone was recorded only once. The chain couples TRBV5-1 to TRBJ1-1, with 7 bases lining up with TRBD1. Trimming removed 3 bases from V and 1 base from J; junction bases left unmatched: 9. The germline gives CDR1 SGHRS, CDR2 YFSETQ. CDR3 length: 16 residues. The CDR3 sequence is CASSSATGARNTEAFF. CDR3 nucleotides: TGCGCCAGCAGCTCCGCAACAGGGGCGCGGAACACTGAAGCTTTCTTT.

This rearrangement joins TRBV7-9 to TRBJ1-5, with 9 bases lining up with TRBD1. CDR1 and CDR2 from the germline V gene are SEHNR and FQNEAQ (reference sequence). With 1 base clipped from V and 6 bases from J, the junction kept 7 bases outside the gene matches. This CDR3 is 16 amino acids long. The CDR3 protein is CASSLGGGTGPQPQHF. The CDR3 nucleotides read TGTGCCAGCAGCTTAGGGGGTGGGACAGGGCCTCAGCCCCAGCATTTT.

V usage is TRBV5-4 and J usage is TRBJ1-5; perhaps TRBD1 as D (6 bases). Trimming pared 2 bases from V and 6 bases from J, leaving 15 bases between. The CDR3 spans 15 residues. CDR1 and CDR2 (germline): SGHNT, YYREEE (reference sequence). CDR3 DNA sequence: TGTGCCAGCAGCTTAAGTGGGGGCTTTAGTCAGCCCCAGCATTTT. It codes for CASSLSGGFSQPQHF.

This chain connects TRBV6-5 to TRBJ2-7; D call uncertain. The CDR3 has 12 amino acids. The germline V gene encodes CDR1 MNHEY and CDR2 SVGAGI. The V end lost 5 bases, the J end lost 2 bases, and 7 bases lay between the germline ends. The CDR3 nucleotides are TGTGCCAGCAGTCCGACAACCTACGAGCAGTACTTC. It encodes CASSPTTYEQYF.

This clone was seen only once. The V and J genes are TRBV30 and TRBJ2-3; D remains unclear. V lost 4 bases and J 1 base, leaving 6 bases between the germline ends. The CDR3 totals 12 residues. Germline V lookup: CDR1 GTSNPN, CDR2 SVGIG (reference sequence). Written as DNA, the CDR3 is TGTGCCTGGAACAGTCGCACAGATACGCAGTATTTT. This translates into CAWNSRTDTQYF. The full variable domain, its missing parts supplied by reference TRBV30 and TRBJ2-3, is SQTIHQWPATLVQPVGSPLSLECTVEGTSNPNLYWYRQAAGRGLQLLFYSVGIGQISSEVPQNLSASRPQDRQFILSSKKLLLSDSGFYLCAWNSRTDTQYFGPGTRLTVL.

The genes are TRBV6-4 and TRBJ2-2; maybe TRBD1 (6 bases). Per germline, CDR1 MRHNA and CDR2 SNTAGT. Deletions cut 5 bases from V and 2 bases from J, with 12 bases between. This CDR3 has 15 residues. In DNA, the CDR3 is TGTGCCAGCAGTCCGAGGGACATAAACACCGGGGAGCTGTTTTTT. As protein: CASSPRDINTGELFF.

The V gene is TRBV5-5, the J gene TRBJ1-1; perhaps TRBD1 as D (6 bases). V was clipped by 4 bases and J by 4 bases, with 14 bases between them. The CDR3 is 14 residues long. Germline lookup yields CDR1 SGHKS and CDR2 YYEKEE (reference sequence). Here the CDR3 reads CASSPGAWGTEAFF. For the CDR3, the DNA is TGTGCCAGCAGCCCAGGGGCATGGGGCACTGAAGCTTTCTTT.

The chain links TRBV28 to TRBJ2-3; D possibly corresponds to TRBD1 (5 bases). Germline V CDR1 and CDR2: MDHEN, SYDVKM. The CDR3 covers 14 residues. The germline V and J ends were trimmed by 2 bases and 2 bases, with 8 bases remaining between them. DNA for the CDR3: TGTGCCAGCAGTTTACTGACAGTCACAGATACGCAGTATTTT. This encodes CASSLLTVTDTQYF.

In nucleotides, the CDR3 is TGTGCCAGCAGCCCTTTTGGGGGGATCCGCTCCTACAATGAGCAGTTCTTC. The encoded protein is CASSPFGGIRSYNEQFF. This sequence joins TRBV7-2 and TRBJ2-1; tentative D call: TRBD2 (6 bases). Deletions cut 5 bases from V and 0 bases from J, with 17 bases between. The CDR3 has 17 residues. Germline V CDR1 and CDR2: SGHTA, FQGNSA.

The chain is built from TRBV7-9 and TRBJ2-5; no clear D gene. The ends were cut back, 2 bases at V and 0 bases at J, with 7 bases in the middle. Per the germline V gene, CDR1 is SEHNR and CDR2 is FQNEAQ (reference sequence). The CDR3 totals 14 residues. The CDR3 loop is CASSLLGNQETQYF. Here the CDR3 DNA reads TGTGCCAGCAGCTTATTGGGCAACCAAGAGACCCAGTACTTC.

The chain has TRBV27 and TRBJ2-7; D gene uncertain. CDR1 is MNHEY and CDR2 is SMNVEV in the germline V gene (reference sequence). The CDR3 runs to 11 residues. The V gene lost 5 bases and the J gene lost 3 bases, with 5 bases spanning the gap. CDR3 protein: CASSANYEQYF. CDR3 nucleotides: TGTGCCAGCAGTGCGAACTACGAGCAGTACTTC.

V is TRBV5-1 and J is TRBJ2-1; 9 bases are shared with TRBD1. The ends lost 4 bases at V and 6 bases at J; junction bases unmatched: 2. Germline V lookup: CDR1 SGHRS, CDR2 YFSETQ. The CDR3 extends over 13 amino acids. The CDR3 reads CASSLTGGNEQFF. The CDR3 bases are TGCGCCAGCAGCCTGACAGGGGGCAATGAGCAGTTCTTC.

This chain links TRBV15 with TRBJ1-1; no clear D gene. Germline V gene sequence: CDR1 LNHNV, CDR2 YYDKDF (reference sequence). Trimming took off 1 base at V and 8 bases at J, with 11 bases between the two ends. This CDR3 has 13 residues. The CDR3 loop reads CATSRVPTGEAFF. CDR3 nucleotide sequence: TGTGCCACCAGCAGAGTCCCGACGGGAGAAGCTTTCTTT.

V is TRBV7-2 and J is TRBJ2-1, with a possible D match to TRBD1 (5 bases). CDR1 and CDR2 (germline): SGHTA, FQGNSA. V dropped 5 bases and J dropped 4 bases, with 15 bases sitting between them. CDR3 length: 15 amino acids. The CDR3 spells CASSTDRSNYNEQFF. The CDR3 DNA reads TGTGCCAGCAGCACAGACAGATCCAATTACAATGAGCAGTTCTTC.

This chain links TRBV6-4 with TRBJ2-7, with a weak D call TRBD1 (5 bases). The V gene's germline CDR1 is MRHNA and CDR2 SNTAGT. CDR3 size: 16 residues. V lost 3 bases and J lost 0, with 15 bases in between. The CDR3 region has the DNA TGTGCCAGCAGTGAAGGGCAGGGAAGGCTCTCCTACGAGCAGTACTTC. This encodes CASSEGQGRLSYEQYF.

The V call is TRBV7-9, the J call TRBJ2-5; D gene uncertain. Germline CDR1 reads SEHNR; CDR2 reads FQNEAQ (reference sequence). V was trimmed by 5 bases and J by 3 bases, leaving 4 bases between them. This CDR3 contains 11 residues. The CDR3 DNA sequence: TGTGCCAGCAGCCGTAAAGAGACCCAGTACTTC. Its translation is CASSRKETQYF.

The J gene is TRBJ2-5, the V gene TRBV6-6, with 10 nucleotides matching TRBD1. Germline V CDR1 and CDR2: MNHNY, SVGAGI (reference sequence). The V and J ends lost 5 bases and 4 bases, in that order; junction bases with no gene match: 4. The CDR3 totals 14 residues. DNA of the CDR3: TGTGCCAGCAGTAAGACAGGGGGCATAGAGACCCAGTACTTC. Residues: CASSKTGGIETQYF.

CDR3 sequence: CASSLDQGGKDGYTF. CDR3 sequence (DNA): TGCGCCAGCAGCTTGGACCAGGGGGGAAAGGATGGCTACACCTTC. The V call is TRBV5-1, the J call TRBJ1-2; 7 positions agree with TRBD1. CDR3 length: 15 amino acids. V gave up 0 bases and J gave up 6 bases; unmatched junction bases: 8. CDR1 is SGHRS, CDR2 YFSETQ, per germline.

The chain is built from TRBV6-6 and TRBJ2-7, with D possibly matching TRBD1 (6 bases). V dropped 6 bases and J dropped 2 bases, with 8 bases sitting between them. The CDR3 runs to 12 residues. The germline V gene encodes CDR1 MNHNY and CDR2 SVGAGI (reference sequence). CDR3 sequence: CASSRDTYEQYF. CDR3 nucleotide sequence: TGTGCCAGCAGCCGGGACACCTACGAGCAGTACTTC.

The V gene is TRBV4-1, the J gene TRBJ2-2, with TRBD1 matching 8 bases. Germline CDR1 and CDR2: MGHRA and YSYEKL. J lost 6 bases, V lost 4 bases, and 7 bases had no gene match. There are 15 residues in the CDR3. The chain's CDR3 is CASSLSGQGSGELFF. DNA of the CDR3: TGCGCCAGCAGCCTCTCCGGACAGGGCTCCGGGGAGCTGTTTTTT.

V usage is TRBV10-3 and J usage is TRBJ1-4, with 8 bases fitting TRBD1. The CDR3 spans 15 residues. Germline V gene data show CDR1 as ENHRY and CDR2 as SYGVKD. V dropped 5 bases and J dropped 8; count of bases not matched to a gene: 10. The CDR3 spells CAISNPGTGGEKLFF. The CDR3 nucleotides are TGTGCCATCAGTAACCCCGGGACAGGAGGAGAAAAACTGTTTTTT.

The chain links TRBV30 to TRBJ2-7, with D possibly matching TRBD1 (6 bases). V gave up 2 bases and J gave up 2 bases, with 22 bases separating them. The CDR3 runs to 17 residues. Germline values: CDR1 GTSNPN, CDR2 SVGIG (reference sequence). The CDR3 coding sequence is TGTGCCTGGAGTACCAACTCCGGACAGCCGAAAGCCTACGAGCAGTACTTC. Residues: CAWSTNSGQPKAYEQYF.

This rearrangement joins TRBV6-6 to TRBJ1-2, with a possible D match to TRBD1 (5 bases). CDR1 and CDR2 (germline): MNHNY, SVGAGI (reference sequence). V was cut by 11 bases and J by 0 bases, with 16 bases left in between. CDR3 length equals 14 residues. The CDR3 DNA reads TGTGCCGGGGGGGGAAGGGGAGCTAACTATGGCTACACCTTC. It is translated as CAGGGRGANYGYTF.

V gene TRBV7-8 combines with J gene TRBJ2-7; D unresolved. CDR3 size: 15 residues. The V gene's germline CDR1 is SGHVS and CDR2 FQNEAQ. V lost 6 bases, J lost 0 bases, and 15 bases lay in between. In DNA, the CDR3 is TGTGCCAGCAGTCTGCACGCCTCGAGCTCCTACGAGCAGTACTTC. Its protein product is CASSLHASSSYEQYF.

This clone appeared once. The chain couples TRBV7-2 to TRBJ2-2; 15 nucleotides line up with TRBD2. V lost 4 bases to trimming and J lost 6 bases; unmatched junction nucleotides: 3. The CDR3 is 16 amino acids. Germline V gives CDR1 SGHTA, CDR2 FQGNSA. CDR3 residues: CASSSGLAGGAGELFF. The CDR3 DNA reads TGTGCCAGCAGCTCCGGACTAGCGGGAGGGGCCGGGGAGCTGTTTTTT.